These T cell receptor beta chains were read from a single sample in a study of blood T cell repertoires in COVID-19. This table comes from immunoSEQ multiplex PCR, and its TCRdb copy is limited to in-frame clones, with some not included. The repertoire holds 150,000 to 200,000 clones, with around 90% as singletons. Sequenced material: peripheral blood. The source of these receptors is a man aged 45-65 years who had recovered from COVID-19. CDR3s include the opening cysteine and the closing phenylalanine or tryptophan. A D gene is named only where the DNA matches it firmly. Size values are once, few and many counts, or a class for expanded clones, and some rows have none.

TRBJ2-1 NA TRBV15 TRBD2 TGTGCCACCAGCAGAGGGGGCGGGGGCTCCTACAATGAGCAGTTCTTC CATSRGGGGSYNEQFF
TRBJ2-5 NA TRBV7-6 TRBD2 TGTGCCAGCAGCCCGGATCCGGCCTCCGGGGGGGCCCAGTACTTC CASSPDPASGGAQYF
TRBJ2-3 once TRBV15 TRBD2 TGTGCCACCAGCAGAGACCCGGGGGGGCCGAATACGCAGTATTTT CATSRDPGGPNTQYF
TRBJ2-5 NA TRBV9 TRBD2 TGTGCCAGCAGCAACGGGGGAGCGGGAGGAGAGACCCAGTACTTC CASSNGGAGGETQYF
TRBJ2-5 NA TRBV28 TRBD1 TGTGCCAGCAGTTCGACAGGGGACGAGACCCAGTACTTC CASSSTGDETQYF
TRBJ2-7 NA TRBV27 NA TGTGCCAGCAGTTTTCAGTATAGCTCGGGCTACGAGCAGTACTTC CASSFQYSSGYEQYF
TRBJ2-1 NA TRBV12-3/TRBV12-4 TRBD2 TGTGCCAGCAGGCCGACTAGCTCTGAGCAGTTCTTC CASRPTSSEQFF
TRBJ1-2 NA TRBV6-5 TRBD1 TGTGCCAGCAGTTACTCCGGGACAGGGGACTATGGCTACACCTTC CASSYSGTGDYGYTF
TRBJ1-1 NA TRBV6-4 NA TGTGCCAGCAGGCGAGAGGGAATGAACACTGAAGCTTTCTTT CASRREGMNTEAFF
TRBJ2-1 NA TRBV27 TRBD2 TGTGCCAGCAGTGCACTGGGACTAGGGGGTTACAATGAGCAGTTCTTC CASSALGLGGYNEQFF
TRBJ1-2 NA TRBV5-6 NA TGTGCCAGCAGCTTGGGAGGGGGGGAGCTCCCTGGCTACACCTTC CASSLGGGELPGYTF
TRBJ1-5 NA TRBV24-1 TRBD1 TGTGCCACCAGTGACCCTAGACAGGGGTACGATCAGCCCCAGCATTTT CATSDPRQGYDQPQHF
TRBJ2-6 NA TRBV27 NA TGTGCCAGCTCCAACTCTGGGGCCAACGTCCTGACTTTC CASSNSGANVLTF
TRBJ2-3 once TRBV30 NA TGTGCCTGGAGTGGGGACTTCCGGGCGGCAGATACGCAGTATTTT CAWSGDFRAADTQYF
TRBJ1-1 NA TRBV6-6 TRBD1 TGTGCCAGCAGTGGGACAGAGGATGAAGCTTTCTTT CASSGTEDEAFF
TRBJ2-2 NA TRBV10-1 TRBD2 TGCGCCAGCAGTGAGAGTTTTGCGGGGGGGACCGGGGAGCTGTTTTTT CASSESFAGGTGELFF
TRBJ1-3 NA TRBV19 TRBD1 TGTGCCAGTTCTTTGGGACAGGGCTCTGGAAACACCATATATTTT CASSLGQGSGNTIYF
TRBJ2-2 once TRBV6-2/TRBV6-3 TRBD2 TGTGCCAGCAGTTACTCGAGTCGCGGGGGGGCCGGGGAGCTGTTTTTT CASSYSSRGGAGELFF
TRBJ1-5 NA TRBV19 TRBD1 TGTGCCAGTAGTAGGACAGGGGACAATCAGCCCCAGCATTTT CASSRTGDNQPQHF
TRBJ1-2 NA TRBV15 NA TGTGCCACCAGCAGAGATCAGGGTCAAGGCTACACCTTC CATSRDQGQGYTF
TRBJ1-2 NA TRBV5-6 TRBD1 TGTGCCAGCACCTGGGACAGGGTGGGAGACTACACCTTC CASTWDRVGDYTF
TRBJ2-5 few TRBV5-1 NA TGCGCCAGCAGCTTGGCTCCGGGATACCAAGAGACCCAGTACTTC CASSLAPGYQETQYF
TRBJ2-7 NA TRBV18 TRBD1 TGTGCCAGCTCACTAGGGACAGGGATGCGCCACGAGCAGTACTTC CASSLGTGMRHEQYF
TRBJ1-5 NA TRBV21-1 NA TGTGCCAGCAGCAAGGACAGGGAGGGTTCGGTTTCTCAGCCCCAGCATTTT CASSKDREGSVSQPQHF
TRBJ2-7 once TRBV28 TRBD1 TGTGCCAGCAGTTTTGGACAGGGTAGCTACGAGCAGTACTTC CASSFGQGSYEQYF
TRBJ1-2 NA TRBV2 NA TGTGCCAGCAGTGAAGACAGGGTTGGCTACACCTTC CASSEDRVGYTF
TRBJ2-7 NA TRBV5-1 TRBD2 TGCGCCAGCAGCTTGGTCCTAGCGGGGATCGCCTACGAGCAGTACTTC CASSLVLAGIAYEQYF
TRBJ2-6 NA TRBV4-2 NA TGTGCCAGCAGCCAAGAACAGGAAGCAGGGCCCTCTGGGGCCAACGTCCTGACTTTC CASSQEQEAGPSGANVLTF
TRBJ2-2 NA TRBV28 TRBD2 TGTGCCAGCATTGCGGCGGGGGGGGCCACCGGGGAGCTGTTTTTT CASIAAGGATGELFF
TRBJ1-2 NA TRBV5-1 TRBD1 TGCGCCAGCAGCTTGGGACAGGGGAACTATGGCTACACCTTC CASSLGQGNYGYTF
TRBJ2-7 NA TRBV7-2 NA TGTGCCAGCAGCTTAGCGGCCGGGACTCCTAAATACGAGCAGTACTTC CASSLAAGTPKYEQYF
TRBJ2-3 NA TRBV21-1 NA TGTGCCAGAACTCCACAGCCAGATACGCAGTATTTT CARTPQPDTQYF
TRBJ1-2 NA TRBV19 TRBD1 TGTGCCAGTACCTGGGACAGATCCCATGGCTACACCTTC CASTWDRSHGYTF